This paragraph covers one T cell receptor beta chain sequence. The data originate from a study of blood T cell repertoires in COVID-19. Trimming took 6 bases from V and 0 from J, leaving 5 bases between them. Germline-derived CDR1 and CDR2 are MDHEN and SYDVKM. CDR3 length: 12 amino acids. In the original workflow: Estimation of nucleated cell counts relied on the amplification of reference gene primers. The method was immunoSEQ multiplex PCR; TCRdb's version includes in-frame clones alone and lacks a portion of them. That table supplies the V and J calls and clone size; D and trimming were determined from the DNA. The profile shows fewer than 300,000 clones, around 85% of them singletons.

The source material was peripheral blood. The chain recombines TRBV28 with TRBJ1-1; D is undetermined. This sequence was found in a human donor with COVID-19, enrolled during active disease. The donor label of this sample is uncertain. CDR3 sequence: CASSVMNTEAFF. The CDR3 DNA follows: TGTGCCAGCAGCGTAATGAACACTGAAGCTTTCTTT.